The entry that follows covers one T cell receptor (beta chain) sequence. Its specificity is unknown. This sample stems from a study of shared clonotypes between healthy human individuals. Turning to the study itself: With ages of 18 to 49, the donors were a couple of women and a few men. Findings of the study overall: In general, naive subsets displayed greater estimated richness than memory subsets did. Only blood underwent sampling, and tissue repertoires likely differ.

Sequenced by immunoSEQ multiplex PCR; TCRdb stores in-frame clones only, minus some. The data hold 550,000 to 850,000 clones, with around 72% observed a single time. Germline V gene data show CDR1 as SGHAT and CDR2 as FQNNGV. This CDR3 region has 15 residues. V shed 5 bases, J shed 5 bases, and the junction held 10 bases outside the gene matches. The sample taken for sequencing was memory CD4+ T cells sorted from blood. Subset meaning: CD45RA-negative fraction. This TCR was sampled from a woman aged 30 to 39 in good health. The chain links TRBV11-2 to TRBJ2-7; TRBD1 matches 9 bases. CDR3 DNA: TGTGCCAGCAGCACGCGGCCGGGACAGGGCCACGAGCAGTACTTC. Translated, it gives CASSTRPGQGHEQYF.